This T cell receptor (beta chain) is from a study of response to subunit inactivated influenza vaccine. Whole-study findings and limits: The authors proposed limited new T cell recruitment per seasonal influenza vaccination.

There are a few counts of this clonotype. The antigen remains undetermined. TCRdb re-derived calls from the RT-PCR reads in MiXCR, one entry per CDR3 protein. The sample has roughly 760,000 distinct CDR3 sequences; about 20% are singletons. The receptor was derived from a man aged 45 to 65 who received an inactivated influenza vaccine. Sequenced material: PBMCs from blood, taken 5 days after vaccination.

The CDR3 nucleotides are TGCAGTGCTAGAGAGTTAGGGACAGGGAGCAATCAGCCCCAGCATTTT. Encoded protein: CSARELGTGSNQPQHF. The V and J genes are TRBV20-1 and TRBJ1-5, with TRBD1 matching over 9 bases. This CDR3 is 16 amino acids long. The junction had 4 bases not matched to a gene; V was cut back by 0 bases and J by 1 base. CDR1 is DFQATT and CDR2 is SNEGSKA in the germline V gene (reference sequence).